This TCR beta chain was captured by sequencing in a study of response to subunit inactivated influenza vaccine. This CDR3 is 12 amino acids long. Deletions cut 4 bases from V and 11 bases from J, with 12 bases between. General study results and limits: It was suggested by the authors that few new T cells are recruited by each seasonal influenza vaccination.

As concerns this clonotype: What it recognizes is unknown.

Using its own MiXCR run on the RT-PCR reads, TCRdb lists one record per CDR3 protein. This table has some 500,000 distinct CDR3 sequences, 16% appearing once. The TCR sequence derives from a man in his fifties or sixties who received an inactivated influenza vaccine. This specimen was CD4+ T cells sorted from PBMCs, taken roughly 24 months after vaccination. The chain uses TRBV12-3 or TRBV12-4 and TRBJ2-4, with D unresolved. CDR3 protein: CASSSVDGVQYF. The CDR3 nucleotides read TGTGCCAGCAGTTCCGTTGATGGGGTTCAGTACTTC.